The entry that follows covers one T cell receptor (beta chain) sequence. Its antigen remains unknown. The data are from a study of TIL therapy for anti-PD-1-resistant metastatic lung cancer. Study-wide background: Tumors had a median PD-L1 proportion score of 6%.

Sample time point: pre-treatment sample, taken before nivolumab and TIL therapy. Stage 4 NSCLC adults joined between late 2017 and early 2020. This was the immunoSEQ v3 assay. Assay: immunoSEQ multiplex PCR; the TCRdb copy retains only in-frame clones and omits some. This repertoire shows 25,000 to 40,000 clones, 74% found once; its top ten account for about 2.5%. Germline-derived CDR1 and CDR2 are SGHNT and YENEEA. The CDR3 contains 14 residues. V dropped 6 bases and J dropped 9; count of bases not matched to a gene: 10. Study findings and constraints: After infusion, TIL clonotypes partly replaced peripheral T cells and declined over months. This highly selected cohort may not generalize to typical lung cancer patients.

The TCR was taken from a woman aged 30 to 85 with non-small cell lung cancer. V is TRBV11-3 and J is TRBJ2-1, with 8 bases identical to TRBD2. This specimen consisted of blood, obtained at baseline. The CDR3 reads CASSPGLGWSEQFF. The CDR3 coding sequence is TGTGCCAGCAGTCCGGGACTAGGGTGGAGTGAGCAGTTCTTC.